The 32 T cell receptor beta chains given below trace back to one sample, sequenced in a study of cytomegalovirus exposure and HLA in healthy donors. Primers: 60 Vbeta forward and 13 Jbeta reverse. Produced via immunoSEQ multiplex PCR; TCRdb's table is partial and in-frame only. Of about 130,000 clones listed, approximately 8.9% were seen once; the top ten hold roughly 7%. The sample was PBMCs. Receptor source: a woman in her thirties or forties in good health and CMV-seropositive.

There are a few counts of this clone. CDR3 sequence (DNA): TGTGCCAGCAGCTCTTTGAGCACCTCCTACAATGAGCAGTTCTTC. Its translation: CASSSLSTSYNEQFF. The gene calls are TRBV11-3 and TRBJ2-1; no definite D call. The CDR3 length is 15 residues. V dropped 4 bases and J dropped 0 bases, with 10 bases sitting between them. CDR1 SGHNT and CDR2 YENEEA come from the germline V gene. Full variable domain (rest looked up from reference TRBV11-3 and TRBJ2-1): EAGVVQSPRYKIIEKKQPVAFWCNPISGHNTLYWYLQNLGQGPELLIRYENEEAVDDSQLPKDRFSAERLKGVDSTLKIQPAELGDSAVYLCASSSLSTSYNEQFFGPGTRLTVL.

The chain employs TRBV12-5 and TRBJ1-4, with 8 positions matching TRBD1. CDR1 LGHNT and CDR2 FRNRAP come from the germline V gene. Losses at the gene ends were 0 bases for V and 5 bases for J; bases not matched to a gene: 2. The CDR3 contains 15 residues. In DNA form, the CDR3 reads TGTGCTAGTGGTTTGGTCTGGACAGGGAATGAAAAACTGTTTTTT. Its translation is CASGLVWTGNEKLFF.

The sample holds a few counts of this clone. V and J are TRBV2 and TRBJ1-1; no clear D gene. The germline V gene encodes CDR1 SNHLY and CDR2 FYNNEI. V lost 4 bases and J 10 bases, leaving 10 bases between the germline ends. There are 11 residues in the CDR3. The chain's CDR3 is CASSVGGVAFF. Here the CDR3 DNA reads TGTGCCAGCAGTGTAGGAGGAGTAGCTTTCTTT. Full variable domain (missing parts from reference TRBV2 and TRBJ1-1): EPEVTQTPSHQVTQMGQEVILRCVPISNHLYFYWYRQILGQKVEFLVSFYNNEISEKSEIFDDQFSVERPDGSNFTLKIRSTKLEDSAMYFCASSVGGVAFFGQGTRLTVV.

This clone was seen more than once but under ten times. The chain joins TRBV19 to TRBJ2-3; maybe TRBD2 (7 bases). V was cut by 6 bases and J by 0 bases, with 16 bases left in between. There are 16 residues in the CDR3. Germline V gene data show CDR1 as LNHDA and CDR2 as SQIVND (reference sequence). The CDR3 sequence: CASRGGAGASTDTQYF. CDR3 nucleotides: TGTGCCAGTAGGGGAGGGGCGGGGGCCAGCACAGATACGCAGTATTTT. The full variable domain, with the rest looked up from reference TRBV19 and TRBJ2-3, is DGGITQSPKYLFRKEGQNVTLSCEQNLNHDAMYWYRQDPGQGLRLIYYSQIVNDFQKGDIAEGYSVSREKKESFPLTVTSAQKNPTAFYLCASRGGAGASTDTQYFGPGTRLTVL.

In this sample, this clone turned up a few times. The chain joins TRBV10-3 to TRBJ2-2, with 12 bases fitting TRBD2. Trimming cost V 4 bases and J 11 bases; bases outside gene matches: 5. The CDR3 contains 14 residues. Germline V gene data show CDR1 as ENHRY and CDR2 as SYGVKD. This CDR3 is CAISGTSGAYELFF. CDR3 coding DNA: TGTGCCATCAGTGGGACTAGCGGGGCATACGAGCTGTTTTTT.

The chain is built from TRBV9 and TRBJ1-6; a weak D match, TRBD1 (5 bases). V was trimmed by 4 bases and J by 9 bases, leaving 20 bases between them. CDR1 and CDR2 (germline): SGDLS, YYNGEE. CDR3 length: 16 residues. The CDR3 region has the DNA TGTGCCAGCAGCCCGTCCGGCAGGGATGAAGGTTCACCCCTCCACTTT. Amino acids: CASSPSGRDEGSPLHF.

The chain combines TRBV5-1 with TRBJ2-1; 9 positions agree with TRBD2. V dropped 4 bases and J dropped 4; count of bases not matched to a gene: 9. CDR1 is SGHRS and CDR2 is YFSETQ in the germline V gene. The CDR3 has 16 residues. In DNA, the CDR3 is TGCGCCAGCAGCCTGAATAGCGGGGGCCTGTACAATGAGCAGTTCTTC. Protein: CASSLNSGGLYNEQFF.

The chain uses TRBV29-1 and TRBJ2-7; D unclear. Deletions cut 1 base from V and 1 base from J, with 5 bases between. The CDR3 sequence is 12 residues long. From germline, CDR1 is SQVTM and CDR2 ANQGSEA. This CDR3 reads CSVEGESYEQYF. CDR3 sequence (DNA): TGCAGCGTTGAAGGAGAGTCCTACGAGCAGTACTTC.

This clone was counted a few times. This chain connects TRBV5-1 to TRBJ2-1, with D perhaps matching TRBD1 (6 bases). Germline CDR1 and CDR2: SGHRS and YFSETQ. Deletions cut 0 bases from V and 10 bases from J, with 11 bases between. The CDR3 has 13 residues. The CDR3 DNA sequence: TGCGCCAGCAGCTTGGTCCAGGGGTTGGAGCAGTTCTTC. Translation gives CASSLVQGLEQFF.

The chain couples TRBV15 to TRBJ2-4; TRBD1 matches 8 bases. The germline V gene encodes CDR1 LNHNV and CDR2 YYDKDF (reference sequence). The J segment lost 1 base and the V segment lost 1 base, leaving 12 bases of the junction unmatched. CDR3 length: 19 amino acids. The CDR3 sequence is CATSRVLMGQGAAKNIQYF. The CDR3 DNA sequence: TGTGCCACCAGCAGAGTTTTAATGGGGCAGGGGGCGGCCAAAAACATTCAGTACTTC.

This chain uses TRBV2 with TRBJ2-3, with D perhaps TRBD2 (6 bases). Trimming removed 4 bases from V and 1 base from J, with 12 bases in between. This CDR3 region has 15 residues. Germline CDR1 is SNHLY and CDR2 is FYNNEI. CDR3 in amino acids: CASSGGGVGTDTQYF. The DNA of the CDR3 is TGTGCCAGCAGTGGGGGCGGGGTGGGCACAGATACGCAGTATTTT.

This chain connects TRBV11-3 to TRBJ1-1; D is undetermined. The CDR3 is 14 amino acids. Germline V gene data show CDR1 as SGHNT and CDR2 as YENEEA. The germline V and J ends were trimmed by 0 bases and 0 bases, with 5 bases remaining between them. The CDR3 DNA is TGTGCCAGCAGCTTAGATCAAATGAACACTGAAGCTTTCTTT. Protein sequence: CASSLDQMNTEAFF. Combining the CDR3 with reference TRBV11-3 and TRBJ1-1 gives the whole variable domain EAGVVQSPRYKIIEKKQPVAFWCNPISGHNTLYWYLQNLGQGPELLIRYENEEAVDDSQLPKDRFSAERLKGVDSTLKIQPAELGDSAVYLCASSLDQMNTEAFFGQGTRLTVV.

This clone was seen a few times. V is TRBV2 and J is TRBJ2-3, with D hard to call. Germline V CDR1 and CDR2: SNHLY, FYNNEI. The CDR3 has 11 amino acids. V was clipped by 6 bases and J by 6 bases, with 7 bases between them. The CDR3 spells CASSPLDTQYF. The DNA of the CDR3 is TGTGCCAGCAGCCCATTGGATACGCAGTATTTT. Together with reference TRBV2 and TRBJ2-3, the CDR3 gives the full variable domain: EPEVTQTPSHQVTQMGQEVILRCVPISNHLYFYWYRQILGQKVEFLVSFYNNEISEKSEIFDDQFSVERPDGSNFTLKIRSTKLEDSAMYFCASSPLDTQYFGPGTRLTVL.

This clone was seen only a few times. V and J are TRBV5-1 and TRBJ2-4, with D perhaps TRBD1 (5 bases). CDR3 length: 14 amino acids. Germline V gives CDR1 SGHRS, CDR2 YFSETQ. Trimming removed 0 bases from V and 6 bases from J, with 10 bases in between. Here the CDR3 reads CASSLEAGPNIQYF. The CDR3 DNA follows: TGCGCCAGCAGCTTGGAGGCAGGGCCAAACATTCAGTACTTC.

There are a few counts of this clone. The CDR3 nucleotides are TGTGCCACCAGCCTAGGGGGCTACGAGCAGTACTTC. This translates into CATSLGGYEQYF. The V gene is TRBV15, the J gene TRBJ2-7; TRBD1 is a possible D gene (6 bases). Germline CDR1 LNHNV, CDR2 YYDKDF (reference sequence). This CDR3 region has 12 residues. V shed 5 bases and J shed 3 bases, with 8 bases lying between them.

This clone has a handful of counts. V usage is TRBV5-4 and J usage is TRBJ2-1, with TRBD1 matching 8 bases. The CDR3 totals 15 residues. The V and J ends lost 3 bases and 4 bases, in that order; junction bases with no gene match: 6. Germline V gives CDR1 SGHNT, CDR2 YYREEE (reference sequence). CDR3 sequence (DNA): TGTGCCAGCAGCTCTGGACAGGGTGGGTACAATGAGCAGTTCTTC. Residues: CASSSGQGGYNEQFF.

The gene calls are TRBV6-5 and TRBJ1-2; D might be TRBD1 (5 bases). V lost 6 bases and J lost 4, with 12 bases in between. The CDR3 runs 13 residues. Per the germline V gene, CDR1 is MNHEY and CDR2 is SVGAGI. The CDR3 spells CASSETDLYGYTF. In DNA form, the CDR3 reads TGTGCCAGCAGCGAGACAGATCTCTATGGCTACACCTTC.

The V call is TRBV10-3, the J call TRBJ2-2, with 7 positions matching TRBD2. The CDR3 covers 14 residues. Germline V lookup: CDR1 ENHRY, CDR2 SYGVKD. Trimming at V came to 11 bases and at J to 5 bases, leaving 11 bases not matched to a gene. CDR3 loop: CASRSGGGTGELFF. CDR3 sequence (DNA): TGTGCCTCCCGGTCGGGGGGAGGGACCGGGGAGCTGTTTTTT.

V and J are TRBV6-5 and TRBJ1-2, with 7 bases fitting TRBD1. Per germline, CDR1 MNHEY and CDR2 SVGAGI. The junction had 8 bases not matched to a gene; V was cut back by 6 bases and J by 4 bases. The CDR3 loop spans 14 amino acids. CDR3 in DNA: TGTGCCAGCAGGTCACCGGGACAGCTCTATGGCTACACCTTC. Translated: CASRSPGQLYGYTF.

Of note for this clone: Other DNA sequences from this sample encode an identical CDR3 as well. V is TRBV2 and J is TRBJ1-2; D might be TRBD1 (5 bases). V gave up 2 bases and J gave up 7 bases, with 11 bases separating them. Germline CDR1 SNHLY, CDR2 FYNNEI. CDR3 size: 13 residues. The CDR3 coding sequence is TGTGCCAGCAGTGAATGGGGGGTGGGTGGCTACACCTTC. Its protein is CASSEWGVGGYTF.

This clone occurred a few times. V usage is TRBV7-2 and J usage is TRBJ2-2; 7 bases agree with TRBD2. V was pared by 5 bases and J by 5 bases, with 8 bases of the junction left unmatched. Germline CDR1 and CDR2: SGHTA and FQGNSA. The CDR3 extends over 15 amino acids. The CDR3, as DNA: TGTGCCAGCAGCCCAGCGGGGAAAGGGACCGGGGAGCTGTTTTTT. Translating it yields CASSPAGKGTGELFF.

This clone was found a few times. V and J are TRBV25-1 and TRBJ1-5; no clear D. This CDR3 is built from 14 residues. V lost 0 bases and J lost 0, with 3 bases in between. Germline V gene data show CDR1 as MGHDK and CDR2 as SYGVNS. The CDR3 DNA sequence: TGTGCCAGCAGTGAATACGGTAGCAATCAGCCCCAGCATTTT. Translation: CASSEYGSNQPQHF.

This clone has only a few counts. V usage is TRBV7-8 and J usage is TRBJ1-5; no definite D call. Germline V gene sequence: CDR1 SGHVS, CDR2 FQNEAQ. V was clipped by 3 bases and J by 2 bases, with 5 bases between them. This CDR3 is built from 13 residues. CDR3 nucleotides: TGTGCCAGCAGCTTCCAGGGCAATCAGCCCCAGCATTTT. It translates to CASSFQGNQPQHF.

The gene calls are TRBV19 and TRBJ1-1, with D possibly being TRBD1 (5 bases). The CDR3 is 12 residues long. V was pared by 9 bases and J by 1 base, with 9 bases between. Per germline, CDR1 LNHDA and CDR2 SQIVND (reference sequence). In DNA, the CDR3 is TGTGCCAGCAGACAGAAGAACACTGAAGCTTTCTTT. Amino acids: CASRQKNTEAFF.

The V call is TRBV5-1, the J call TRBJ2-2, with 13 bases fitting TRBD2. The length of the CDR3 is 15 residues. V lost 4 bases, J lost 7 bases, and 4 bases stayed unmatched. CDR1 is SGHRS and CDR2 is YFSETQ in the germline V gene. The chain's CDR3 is CASSPGLAGIGELFF. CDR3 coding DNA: TGCGCCAGCAGCCCGGGACTAGCGGGGATCGGGGAGCTGTTTTTT.

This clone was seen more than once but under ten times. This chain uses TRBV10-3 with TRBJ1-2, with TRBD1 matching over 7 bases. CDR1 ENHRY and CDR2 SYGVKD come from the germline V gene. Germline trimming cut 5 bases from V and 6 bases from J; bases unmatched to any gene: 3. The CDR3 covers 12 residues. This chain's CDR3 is CAISRQGNGYTF. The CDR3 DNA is TGTGCCATCAGTAGACAGGGCAATGGCTACACCTTC.

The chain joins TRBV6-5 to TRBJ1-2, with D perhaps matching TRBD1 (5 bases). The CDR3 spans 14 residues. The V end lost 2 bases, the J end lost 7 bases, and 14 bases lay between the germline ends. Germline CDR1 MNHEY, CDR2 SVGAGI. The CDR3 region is CASSYLGGGTGYTF. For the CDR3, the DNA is TGTGCCAGCAGTTACCTGGGGGGAGGTACTGGCTACACCTTC.

CDR3 bases: TGTGCCAGCAGCTTGTGGGGGAGGGACACTGAAGCTTTCTTT. Protein product: CASSLWGRDTEAFF. The chain uses TRBV5-8 and TRBJ1-1; weak D call: TRBD1 (5 bases). CDR1 is SGHTS and CDR2 is YDEGEE in the germline V gene. Trimming pared 1 base from V and 3 bases from J, leaving 10 bases between. The CDR3 runs to 14 residues.

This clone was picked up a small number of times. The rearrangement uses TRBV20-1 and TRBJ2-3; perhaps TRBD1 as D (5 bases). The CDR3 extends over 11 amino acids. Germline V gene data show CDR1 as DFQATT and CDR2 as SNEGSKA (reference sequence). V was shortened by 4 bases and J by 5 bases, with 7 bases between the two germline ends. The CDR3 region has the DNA TGCAGTGCTAATAGGGGAGATACGCAGTATTTT. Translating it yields CSANRGDTQYF.

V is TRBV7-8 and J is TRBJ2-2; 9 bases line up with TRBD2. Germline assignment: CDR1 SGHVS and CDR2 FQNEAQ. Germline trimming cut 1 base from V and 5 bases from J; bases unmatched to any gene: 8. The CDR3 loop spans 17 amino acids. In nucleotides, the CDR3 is TGTGCCAGCAGCTTAGTAGGGCTAGCGGGGTGGACCGGGGAGCTGTTTTTT. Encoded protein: CASSLVGLAGWTGELFF.

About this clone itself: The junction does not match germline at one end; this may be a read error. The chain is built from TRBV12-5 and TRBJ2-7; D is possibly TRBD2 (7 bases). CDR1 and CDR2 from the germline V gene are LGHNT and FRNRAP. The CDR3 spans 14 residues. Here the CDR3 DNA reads TGTACTAGTGGTTCCCCGGGGGGCGCCTACGAGCAGTACTTC. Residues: CTSGSPGGAYEQYF.

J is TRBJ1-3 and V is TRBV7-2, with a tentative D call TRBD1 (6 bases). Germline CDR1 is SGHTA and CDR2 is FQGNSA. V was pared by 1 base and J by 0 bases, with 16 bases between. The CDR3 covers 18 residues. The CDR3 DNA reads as TGTGCCAGCAGCTTAGAGGGTCGTGGGGGCAGCTCTGGAAACACCATATATTTT. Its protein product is CASSLEGRGGSSGNTIYF.